This TCR beta chain was recorded in a study of T cells in Graves' hyperthyroidism and ophthalmopathy. Notes on the study in general: Within blood appeared most thyroid clonotypes that had expanded above 0.001.

The investigators amplified TCR beta CDR3 regions from RNA transcripts. Carried out on the TCR CDR3, a first-round RT-PCR used the HTBI primer set. TCRdb analysed the multiplex PCR reads with MiXCR anew, one entry per CDR3 protein. The sample contains about 180,000 distinct CDR3 sequences, 15% to 20% of which appear only once. This clonotype was detected ten times or more. Its antigen is still unknown. The sample consisted of blood. The TCR was taken from a woman between 50 and 59 years old with Graves' hyperthyroidism.

CDR3 in DNA: TGTGCCAGCAGCGTGGACTCCGCCAGCCAGGCTTTCTTT. Protein sequence: CASSVDSASQAFF. This chain connects TRBV12-3 or TRBV12-4 to TRBJ1-1; no clear D. CDR3 length: 13 amino acids. V lost 6 bases and J lost 11, with 19 bases in between.